Listed here is a single T cell receptor (beta chain). Antigen: not known. Random hexamers were used to reverse transcribe about 0.5 to 1 ug of RNA. TCRdb itself ran the immunoSEQ multiplex PCR reads through MiXCR, one entry per CDR3 protein. The data contain 240,000 or so distinct CDR3 sequences, almost 97% of them singletons. The data derive from a study of CD8 T cells in Susac syndrome. V lost 5 bases and J lost 9, with 11 bases in between. The CDR3 runs 12 residues. CDR1 is MNHEY, CDR2 SMNVEV, per germline (reference sequence). Study conclusions and caveats: Clonal expansion was missing from Susac syndrome CD4+ T cell repertoires.

The specimen sequenced was CD4+ T cells from PBMCs. This chain connects TRBV27 to TRBJ2-1; D is undetermined. This TCR derives from a human donor with Susac syndrome. The CDR3, as DNA: TGTGCCAGCAGTGCGACTGGCGGTGAGCAGTTCTTC. Translated: CASSATGGEQFF.